These 18 T cell receptor beta chains originate from one sample sequenced in a study of shared clonotypes between healthy human individuals (dated by TCRdb to 2020 to 2021). Libraries were prepared through the immunoSEQ multiplex PCR assay. Drawn from immuneACCESS, this table holds only the in-frame rearrangements with V and J called that TCRdb kept. Clones are partly lost; checked studies trace under half to an unresolved V gene and leave the rest unexplained. This sample holds hundreds of thousands of clones; about two thirds were observed only once. The leading ten clones occupy approximately 1.8% of the sample. Material for sequencing was memory CD4+ T cells sorted from blood. This specimen's cell subset or site label, per the study, means: CD45RA-negative fraction. The receptors stem from a woman in her 30s in good health.

As regards this clone: Other nucleotide sequences in the sample specify the same CDR3. The J gene is TRBJ1-2, the V gene TRBV29-1; D unresolved. The CDR3 has 11 residues. Trimming left V 6 bases short and J 5 bases short, with 10 bases between. CDR1 SQVTM and CDR2 ANQGSEA come from the germline V gene. The CDR3 nucleotides read TGCAGCGTCGCACTGGGGTATGGCTACACCTTC. This codes for CSVALGYGYTF.

The genes are TRBV5-1 and TRBJ2-5; no clear D. Per germline, CDR1 SGHRS and CDR2 YFSETQ. V was clipped by 3 bases and J by 0 bases, with 6 bases between them. This CDR3 is built from 13 residues. This chain's CDR3 is CASSSLYQETQYF. CDR3 DNA sequence: TGCGCCAGCAGCTCGTTATACCAAGAGACCCAGTACTTC.

The chain couples TRBV5-1 to TRBJ2-6; D is perhaps TRBD1 (6 bases). Germline V gene lookup returns CDR1 SGHRS and CDR2 YFSETQ. The CDR3 loop spans 14 amino acids. Trimming stripped 7 bases from V and 4 bases from J, with 12 bases between. CDR3 sequence: CASGVGTGANVLTF. The CDR3 coding sequence is TGCGCCAGCGGAGTCGGGACAGGGGCCAACGTCCTGACTTTC. The variable domain in full, with the rest retrieved from reference TRBV5-1 and TRBJ2-6, is KAGVTQTPRYLIKTRGQQVTLSCSPISGHRSVSWYQQTPGQGLQFLFEYFSETQRNKGNFPGRFSGRQFSNSRSEMNVSTLELGDSALYLCASGVGTGANVLTFGAGSRLTVL.

On this clone: This may be a read error, as it is one base from a much larger clone. The same CDR3 arises from other DNA sequences in this sample as well. V and J are TRBV5-1 and TRBJ2-3, with TRBD1 identical over 8 bases. CDR1 SGHRS and CDR2 YFSETQ come from the germline V gene. Losses at the gene ends were 4 bases for V and 2 bases for J; bases not matched to a gene: 3. The CDR3 extends over 14 amino acids. The CDR3 nucleotides are TGCGCCAGCAGCCCGGGACAGGACACAGATACGCAGTATTTT. This translates into CASSPGQDTDTQYF.

The CDR3 DNA reads TGCGCCAGCAGCTTGGCGGGACAGGGCAACGAGCAGTACTTC. Translated, it gives CASSLAGQGNEQYF. This sequence joins TRBV5-1 and TRBJ2-7; TRBD1 aligns across 9 bases. The germline gives CDR1 SGHRS, CDR2 YFSETQ. The V segment lost 0 bases and the J segment 5 bases; nucleotides outside the gene matches: 3. CDR3 size: 14 residues.

The chain combines TRBV28 with TRBJ2-1, with 7 bases lining up with TRBD2. CDR1 and CDR2 (germline): MDHEN, SYDVKM. V trimming: 1 base; J trimming: 5 bases; junction bases outside the gene matches: 8. There are 16 residues in the CDR3. The CDR3, as DNA: TGTGCCAGCAGTTTATCGGGGAGAGCGGGGAACAATGAGCAGTTCTTC. This gives the protein CASSLSGRAGNNEQFF.

This chain uses TRBV30 with TRBJ2-3; 11 bases align to TRBD2. CDR1 and CDR2 (germline): GTSNPN, SVGIG (reference sequence). V shed 7 bases, J shed 3 bases, and the junction held 9 bases outside the gene matches. The CDR3 totals 15 residues. The CDR3 here is CALGELAGATDTQYF. The CDR3 nucleotides are TGTGCCTTAGGGGAACTAGCGGGAGCTACAGATACGCAGTATTTT.

The chain employs TRBV29-1 and TRBJ2-2, with D perhaps matching TRBD1 (5 bases). Germline assignment: CDR1 SQVTM and CDR2 ANQGSEA. The CDR3 is 18 residues long. Trimming took 4 bases from V and 0 from J, leaving 21 bases between them. The CDR3 DNA follows: TGCAGCGTTGTCATTCAGGGATCAACGAAGACGAACACCGGGGAGCTGTTTTTT. Translating it yields CSVVIQGSTKTNTGELFF.

V usage is TRBV6-1 and J usage is TRBJ2-7; 7 bases match TRBD1. Germline assignment: CDR1 MNHNS and CDR2 SASEGT. There are 13 residues in the CDR3. J gave up 7 bases and V 4 bases, and 7 bases lay outside the gene matches. The CDR3 bases are TGTGCCAGCAGTGGCACAGGGGAAGGAGAGCAGTACTTC. Its protein product is CASSGTGEGEQYF.

This clone turned up a few times. Other DNA sequences from this sample encode an identical CDR3 as well. The chain has TRBV5-1 and TRBJ2-7; TRBD1 agrees at 11 bases. The germline V gene has CDR1 SGHRS and CDR2 YFSETQ. This CDR3 spans 15 amino acids. The V and J ends lost 4 bases and 3 bases, in that order; junction bases with no gene match: 6. The CDR3 nucleotides are TGCGCCAGCAGCCCTGGGACAGGGGGAAGCTACGAGCAGTACTTC. It is translated as CASSPGTGGSYEQYF. Full variable domain (rest looked up from reference TRBV5-1 and TRBJ2-7): KAGVTQTPRYLIKTRGQQVTLSCSPISGHRSVSWYQQTPGQGLQFLFEYFSETQRNKGNFPGRFSGRQFSNSRSEMNVSTLELGDSALYLCASSPGTGGSYEQYFGPGTRLTVT.

The V and J genes are TRBV27 and TRBJ1-1; unclear D gene. The CDR3 runs to 14 residues. Germline loops: CDR1 MNHEY, CDR2 SMNVEV (reference sequence). V dropped 8 bases and J dropped 4 bases, with 17 bases sitting between them. CDR3: CASRFRAGGTEAFF. CDR3 DNA sequence: TGTGCCAGCCGGTTCAGAGCGGGTGGCACTGAAGCTTTCTTT.

The chain uses TRBV7-9 and TRBJ1-2, with D tentatively TRBD1 (5 bases). The V gene's germline CDR1 is SEHNR and CDR2 FQNEAQ (reference sequence). Trimming shortened V by 7 bases and J by 6 bases, and 15 bases separated the two germline ends. The CDR3 is made up of 13 amino acids. CDR3 loop: CASTFTGSHGYTF. CDR3 sequence (DNA): TGTGCCAGCACCTTCACAGGCTCCCATGGCTACACCTTC.

The CDR3 bases are TGCAGCGTTGATGGGACAGACCCCTACGAGCAGTACTTC. Protein product: CSVDGTDPYEQYF. The chain couples TRBV29-1 to TRBJ2-5, with 7 positions matching TRBD1. The tail of the sequence fits TRBJ2-7 better, so the J call may be wrong. The CDR3 runs 13 residues. The germline V gene encodes CDR1 SQVTM and CDR2 ANQGSEA.

A single count supports this clone. The chain combines TRBV29-1 with TRBJ2-3; unclear D gene. CDR1 is SQVTM and CDR2 is ANQGSEA in the germline V gene. V was cut by 5 bases and J by 6 bases, with 9 bases left in between. The CDR3 is 11 amino acids. CDR3 in amino acids: CSVQSSDTQYF. Written as DNA, the CDR3 is TGCAGCGTTCAAAGCTCGGATACGCAGTATTTT.

The V gene is TRBV2, the J gene TRBJ2-1, with TRBD2 as a possible D gene (5 bases). This CDR3 has 16 amino acids. Germline V gives CDR1 SNHLY, CDR2 FYNNEI. V lost 7 bases, J lost 6 bases, and 22 bases lay in between. The CDR3 loop is CASKDTDTGSFNEQFF. The CDR3 nucleotides read TGTGCCAGCAAGGATACAGATACGGGGAGTTTCAATGAGCAGTTCTTC.

The chain couples TRBV11-2 to TRBJ1-3; 7 bases match TRBD1. The CDR3 covers 16 residues. Germline CDR1 SGHAT, CDR2 FQNNGV. After removal of 5 bases from V and 3 bases from J, the junction contained 10 bases not matched to a gene. The CDR3 here is CASSPTWGQFGNTIYF. Here the CDR3 DNA reads TGTGCCAGCAGCCCAACCTGGGGACAGTTTGGAAACACCATATATTTT.

Note on this clone: Different DNA sequences within this sample yield the same CDR3. This chain uses TRBV5-6 with TRBJ2-3; no clear D gene. The V gene's germline CDR1 is SGHDT and CDR2 YYEEEE. Between the trimmed V and J ends, which lost 1 base and 1 base, there was a span of 4 bases. The CDR3 spans 13 residues. CDR3 sequence (DNA): TGTGCCAGCAGCTTGACAGGCACAGATACGCAGTATTTT. This gives the protein CASSLTGTDTQYF.

The rearrangement joins TRBV7-6 to TRBJ2-7; weak D call: TRBD1 (5 bases). From germline, CDR1 is SGHVS and CDR2 FNYEAQ. CDR3 length: 13 amino acids. V was shortened by 3 bases and J by 2 bases, with 8 bases between the two germline ends. CDR3 sequence reads: CASSLDTTYEQYF. CDR3 DNA sequence: TGTGCCAGCAGCTTGGACACAACCTACGAGCAGTACTTC.